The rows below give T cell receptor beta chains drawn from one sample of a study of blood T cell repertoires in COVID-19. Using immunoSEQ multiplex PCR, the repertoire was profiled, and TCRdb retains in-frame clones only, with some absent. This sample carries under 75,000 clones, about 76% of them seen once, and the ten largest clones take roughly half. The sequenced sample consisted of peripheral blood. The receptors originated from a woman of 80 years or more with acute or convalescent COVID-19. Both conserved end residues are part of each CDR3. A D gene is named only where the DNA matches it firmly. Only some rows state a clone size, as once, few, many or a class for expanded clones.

CDR3aa: CASSRTGAGAQYF
CDR3nt: TGTGCCAGCAGCAGGACAGGGGCAGGGGCCCAGTACTTC
abundance: .
d_gene: TRBD1
v_gene: TRBV27
j_gene: TRBJ2-5

CDR3aa: CASSSPAGGARNTEAFF
CDR3nt: TGTGCTAGCAGCTCCCCAGCCGGAGGGGCCAGGAACACTGAAGCTTTCTTT
abundance: .
d_gene: .
v_gene: TRBV7-7
j_gene: TRBJ1-1

CDR3aa: CASSQDKQGWTDTQYF
CDR3nt: TGCGCCAGCAGCCAAGATAAACAGGGGTGGACAGATACGCAGTATTTT
abundance: .
d_gene: TRBD1
v_gene: TRBV4-1
j_gene: TRBJ2-3

CDR3aa: CASSLGSGQGLYEQYF
CDR3nt: TGTGCCAGCAGCTTGGGTTCGGGACAGGGGTTATACGAGCAGTACTTC
abundance: .
d_gene: TRBD1
v_gene: TRBV5-8
j_gene: TRBJ2-7

CDR3aa: CASSLEMGRKNTEAFF
CDR3nt: TGTGCCAGCAGCTTAGAGATGGGGCGCAAGAACACTGAAGCTTTCTTT
abundance: many
d_gene: .
v_gene: TRBV11-2
j_gene: TRBJ1-1

CDR3aa: CARSTGQGKNYGYTF
CDR3nt: TGTGCCAGAAGCACCGGACAGGGCAAAAACTATGGCTACACCTTC
abundance: .
d_gene: TRBD1
v_gene: TRBV5-3
j_gene: TRBJ1-2

CDR3aa: CASSPGLAGSTMQQFF
CDR3nt: TGTGCCAGCAGCCCTGGACTAGCGGGAAGTACAATGCAGCAGTTCTTC
abundance: .
d_gene: TRBD2
v_gene: TRBV5-6
j_gene: TRBJ2-1

CDR3aa: CASSLGSPENTEAFF
CDR3nt: TGTGCCAGCAGCTTAGGGAGTCCGGAGAACACTGAAGCTTTCTTT
abundance: .
d_gene: .
v_gene: TRBV7-9
j_gene: TRBJ1-1

CDR3aa: CASSWRQGAGEQFF
CDR3nt: TGTGCCAGCAGCTGGAGACAGGGGGCGGGTGAGCAGTTCTTC
abundance: once
d_gene: TRBD1
v_gene: TRBV5-4
j_gene: TRBJ2-1

CDR3aa: CSAGQGFAYEQYF
CDR3nt: TGCAGCGCGGGACAGGGGTTTGCCTACGAGCAGTACTTC
abundance: .
d_gene: TRBD1
v_gene: TRBV29-1
j_gene: TRBJ2-7

CDR3aa: CASTRGSGSRYNEQFF
CDR3nt: TGTGCCAGCACCCGGGGTAGCGGGAGTAGGTACAATGAGCAGTTCTTC
abundance: .
d_gene: TRBD2
v_gene: TRBV3-1/TRBV3-2
j_gene: TRBJ2-1

CDR3aa: CASRAGVLDTDTQYF
CDR3nt: TGCGCCAGCAGGGCTGGTGTGCTAGACACAGATACGCAGTATTTT
abundance: .
d_gene: .
v_gene: TRBV10-1
j_gene: TRBJ2-3

CDR3aa: CASSYRGLYNEQFF
CDR3nt: TGTGCCAGCAGTTACAGGGGACTTTACAATGAGCAGTTCTTC
abundance: .
d_gene: .
v_gene: TRBV6-5
j_gene: TRBJ2-1

CDR3aa: CASSLGQVNSPLHF
CDR3nt: TGTGCCAGCAGCTTGGGACAGGTTAATTCACCCCTCCACTTT
abundance: few
d_gene: TRBD1
v_gene: TRBV7-9
j_gene: TRBJ1-6

CDR3aa: CASSLTTGSNQPQHF
CDR3nt: TGTGCCAGCAGCTTAACGACAGGGAGCAATCAGCCCCAGCATTTT
abundance: .
d_gene: TRBD1
v_gene: TRBV11-2
j_gene: TRBJ1-5

CDR3aa: CASSAQTASYEQYF
CDR3nt: TGTGCCAGCAGCGCCCAGACAGCGAGCTACGAGCAGTACTTC
abundance: few
d_gene: .
v_gene: TRBV5-4
j_gene: TRBJ2-7

CDR3aa: CASSPRLAGEVGELFF
CDR3nt: TGTGCCAGCTCACCACGACTAGCGGGAGAGGTCGGGGAGCTGTTTTTT
abundance: .
d_gene: TRBD2
v_gene: TRBV18
j_gene: TRBJ2-2

CDR3aa: CASSLTTGGITGANVLTF
CDR3nt: TGTGCCAGCAGCTTAACGACAGGGGGCATAACTGGGGCCAACGTCCTGACTTTC
abundance: .
d_gene: TRBD1
v_gene: TRBV7-3
j_gene: TRBJ2-6

CDR3aa: CASGHGAGGYEQYF
CDR3nt: TGTGCCAGCGGTCATGGGGCGGGAGGATACGAGCAGTACTTC
abundance: .
d_gene: TRBD2
v_gene: TRBV28
j_gene: TRBJ2-7

CDR3aa: CASSKAWRSGSRSGRAYEQYF
CDR3nt: TGTGCCAGCAGCAAGGCCTGGCGGTCAGGGTCCCGGTCCGGTCGGGCCTACGAGCAGTACTTC
abundance: .
d_gene: .
v_gene: TRBV21-1
j_gene: TRBJ2-7

CDR3aa: CASKNRGETEAFF
CDR3nt: TGTGCCAGCAAAAACAGGGGGGAGACTGAAGCTTTCTTT
abundance: .
d_gene: TRBD1
v_gene: TRBV6-5
j_gene: TRBJ1-1

CDR3aa: CASQGQGTPNYGYTF
CDR3nt: TGTGCCAGCCAAGGACAGGGGACCCCTAACTATGGCTACACCTTC
abundance: .
d_gene: TRBD1
v_gene: TRBV2
j_gene: TRBJ1-2

CDR3aa: CASSLGVNTEAFF
CDR3nt: TGCGCCAGCAGCCTAGGAGTGAACACTGAAGCTTTCTTT
abundance: .
d_gene: .
v_gene: TRBV10-1
j_gene: TRBJ1-1

CDR3aa: CARSLDSNATNEKLFF
CDR3nt: TGTGCCAGAAGCCTGGACAGCAATGCAACTAATGAAAAACTGTTTTTT
abundance: .
d_gene: .
v_gene: TRBV5-3
j_gene: TRBJ1-4

CDR3aa: CASSPPRTGRRGEQFF
CDR3nt: TGTGCCAGCAGCCCCCCCCGGACAGGGAGGCGTGGGGAGCAGTTCTTC
abundance: .
d_gene: TRBD1
v_gene: TRBV3-1/TRBV3-2
j_gene: TRBJ2-1

CDR3aa: CASSLEGGPYNEQFF
CDR3nt: TGTGCCAGCAGCTTAGAAGGGGGCCCCTACAATGAGCAGTTCTTC
abundance: .
d_gene: TRBD1
v_gene: TRBV11-3
j_gene: TRBJ2-1

CDR3aa: CASSPYNEQFF
CDR3nt: TGTGCCAGCAGTCCGTACAATGAGCAGTTCTTC
abundance: few
d_gene: .
v_gene: TRBV28
j_gene: TRBJ2-1

CDR3aa: CATSETASSEAFF
CDR3nt: TGTGCCACCAGTGAAACAGCCTCATCTGAAGCTTTCTTT
abundance: .
d_gene: .
v_gene: TRBV24-1
j_gene: TRBJ1-1

CDR3aa: CASRTTADEKLFF
CDR3nt: TGTGCCAGCCGGACTACGGCGGATGAAAAACTGTTTTTT
abundance: .
d_gene: .
v_gene: TRBV6-6
j_gene: TRBJ1-4

CDR3aa: CASSAQSTSLSGELFF
CDR3nt: TGCGCCAGCAGCGCCCAGTCTACTAGTTTATCCGGGGAGCTGTTTTTT
abundance: .
d_gene: .
v_gene: TRBV5-1
j_gene: TRBJ2-2

CDR3aa: CASRPGPGQGDYGYTF
CDR3nt: TGTGCCAGCAGGCCAGGACCGGGACAGGGGGACTATGGCTACACCTTC
abundance: once
d_gene: TRBD1
v_gene: TRBV7-9
j_gene: TRBJ1-2

CDR3aa: CASSSQRASVNEQFF
CDR3nt: TGTGCCAGCTCATCTCAGCGGGCCAGCGTAAATGAGCAGTTCTTC
abundance: .
d_gene: .
v_gene: TRBV18
j_gene: TRBJ2-1

CDR3aa: CASSSVAGWRETQYF
CDR3nt: TGTGCCAGCAGCTCAGTAGCGGGTTGGAGGGAGACCCAGTACTTC
abundance: .
d_gene: TRBD2
v_gene: TRBV7-2
j_gene: TRBJ2-5

CDR3aa: CASSYGTGRSTGELFF
CDR3nt: TGTGCCAGCAGCTATGGGACAGGGAGGAGCACCGGGGAGCTGTTTTTT
abundance: few
d_gene: TRBD1
v_gene: TRBV7-9
j_gene: TRBJ2-2

CDR3aa: CASSRKASGNNEQFF
CDR3nt: TGTGCCAGCAGCCGAAAGGCTAGCGGCAACAATGAGCAGTTCTTC
abundance: few
d_gene: TRBD2
v_gene: TRBV7-9
j_gene: TRBJ2-1

CDR3aa: CASSLRTGGTQYF
CDR3nt: TGTGCCAGCAGCCTAAGGACAGGGGGGACCCAGTACTTC
abundance: .
d_gene: TRBD1
v_gene: TRBV5-6
j_gene: TRBJ2-5

CDR3aa: CASSLNPTGSYNEQFF
CDR3nt: TGCGCCAGCAGCTTGAACCCGACAGGCTCCTACAATGAGCAGTTCTTC
abundance: .
d_gene: .
v_gene: TRBV5-1
j_gene: TRBJ2-1

CDR3aa: CASSYPPGTVNYGYTF
CDR3nt: TGTGCCAGCAGTTACCCCCCCGGGACAGTCAACTATGGCTACACCTTC
abundance: .
d_gene: TRBD1
v_gene: TRBV6-2/TRBV6-3
j_gene: TRBJ1-2

CDR3aa: CASSPRVTNYGYTF
CDR3nt: TGTGCCAGCAGCCCCCGGGTCACTAACTATGGCTACACCTTC
abundance: .
d_gene: .
v_gene: TRBV9
j_gene: TRBJ1-2

CDR3aa: CASSSDTYGYTF
CDR3nt: TGTGCCAGCAGCTCAGACACCTATGGCTACACCTTC
abundance: .
d_gene: .
v_gene: TRBV7-2
j_gene: TRBJ1-2

CDR3aa: CASSLAGIQETQYF
CDR3nt: TGTGCCAGCAGCTTGGCGGGGATTCAAGAGACCCAGTACTTC
abundance: .
d_gene: .
v_gene: TRBV7-2
j_gene: TRBJ2-5

CDR3aa: CATSDKDSSYSNQPQHF
CDR3nt: TGTGCCACCAGTGACAAGGACAGCTCTTATAGCAATCAGCCCCAGCATTTT
abundance: .
d_gene: .
v_gene: TRBV24-1
j_gene: TRBJ1-5

CDR3aa: CASSKGHRDVNTEAFF
CDR3nt: TGTGCCAGCAGCAAGGGCCACAGGGACGTGAACACTGAAGCTTTCTTT
abundance: .
d_gene: .
v_gene: TRBV7-2
j_gene: TRBJ1-1

CDR3aa: CASSQDRDREAFF
CDR3nt: TGCGCCAGCAGCCAAGATCGGGACAGGGAGGCTTTCTTT
abundance: .
d_gene: TRBD1
v_gene: TRBV4-1
j_gene: TRBJ1-1

CDR3aa: CASSERGQVGYEQYF
CDR3nt: TGTGCCAGCAGTGAAAGGGGACAGGTTGGATACGAGCAGTACTTC
abundance: few
d_gene: TRBD1
v_gene: TRBV6-1
j_gene: TRBJ2-7

CDR3aa: CASSPMTGGSPLHF
CDR3nt: TGTGCCAGCTCACCAATGACAGGGGGATCACCCCTCCACTTT
abundance: .
d_gene: TRBD1
v_gene: TRBV18
j_gene: TRBJ1-6

CDR3aa: CASSLVSSGGTYEQYF
CDR3nt: TGTGCCAGCAGCTTAGTGAGTAGCGGGGGCACCTACGAGCAGTACTTC
abundance: .
d_gene: TRBD2
v_gene: TRBV11-1
j_gene: TRBJ2-7

CDR3aa: CASSPRTSGRAVRSYNEQFF
CDR3nt: TGTGCCAGTAGTCCCCGGACTAGCGGGAGGGCCGTAAGATCCTACAATGAGCAGTTCTTC
abundance: .
d_gene: TRBD2
v_gene: TRBV19
j_gene: TRBJ2-1

CDR3aa: CASSRSGSYEQYF
CDR3nt: TGTGCCAGCAGTAGATCAGGGTCCTACGAGCAGTACTTC
abundance: .
d_gene: .
v_gene: TRBV27
j_gene: TRBJ2-7

CDR3aa: CASSEVRGNTEAFF
CDR3nt: TGTGCCAGCAGTGAAGTAAGAGGAAACACTGAAGCTTTCTTT
abundance: .
d_gene: .
v_gene: TRBV6-1
j_gene: TRBJ1-1

CDR3aa: CASSPGAGTGSYNEQFF
CDR3nt: TGCGCCAGCAGCCCCGGGGCCGGGACAGGGTCCTACAATGAGCAGTTCTTC
abundance: .
d_gene: TRBD1
v_gene: TRBV5-1
j_gene: TRBJ2-1

CDR3aa: CARETSGLTDTQYF
CDR3nt: TGTGCCAGGGAGACTAGCGGCCTCACAGATACGCAGTATTTT
abundance: .
d_gene: TRBD2
v_gene: TRBV2
j_gene: TRBJ2-3

CDR3aa: CASRPSESGANVLTF
CDR3nt: TGTGCCAGCAGGCCCTCAGAATCTGGGGCCAACGTCCTGACTTTC
abundance: few
d_gene: .
v_gene: TRBV27
j_gene: TRBJ2-6

CDR3aa: CASGPTGGLKSPLHF
CDR3nt: TGTGCCAGCGGACCAACAGGGGGCCTGAAGTCACCCCTCCACTTT
abundance: .
d_gene: TRBD1
v_gene: TRBV6-5
j_gene: TRBJ1-6

CDR3aa: CASSSLGGSNYGYTF
CDR3nt: TGCGCCAGCAGCTCCCTGGGGGGATCTAACTATGGCTACACCTTC
abundance: .
d_gene: .
v_gene: TRBV5-1
j_gene: TRBJ1-2

CDR3aa: CASSTLGTSGRATGSYNEQFF
CDR3nt: TGTGCCAGTAGTACACTGGGGACTAGCGGGAGGGCCACCGGCTCCTACAATGAGCAGTTCTTC
abundance: .
d_gene: TRBD2
v_gene: TRBV19
j_gene: TRBJ2-1

CDR3aa: CASSVGGAGGYYEQYF
CDR3nt: TGTGCCAGCAGCGTAGGTGGGGCGGGAGGGTACTACGAGCAGTACTTC
abundance: .
d_gene: TRBD2
v_gene: TRBV9
j_gene: TRBJ2-7